This entry lists 10 T cell receptor beta chains sequenced from one sample in a study of brain T cells in children with intractable seizures. TCRdb's table, derived via immunoSEQ multiplex PCR, lists solely in-frame clones and lacks some. This sample has some 64,000 clones; roughly 95% occur once, and the top ten carry more than 0.3%. The sequencing here drew on peripheral blood, taken at surgery. The receptors derive from a boy less than two years old with focal cortical dysplasia and intractable seizures.

J is TRBJ2-1 and V is TRBV7-2, with D hard to call. CDR3 size: 11 residues. From germline, CDR1 is SGHTA and CDR2 FQGNSA. The ends were cut back, 5 bases at V and 10 bases at J, with 9 bases in the middle. The CDR3: CASSPGNEQFF. Here the CDR3 DNA reads TGTGCCAGCAGCCCGGGTAACGAGCAGTTCTTC.

The chain is built from TRBV2 and TRBJ1-2; D not certain. Per germline, CDR1 SNHLY and CDR2 FYNNEI. The germline V and J ends were trimmed by 7 bases and 1 base, with 7 bases remaining between them. The CDR3 loop spans 12 amino acids. The CDR3 is CASTAYNYGYTF. CDR3 bases: TGTGCCAGCACGGCCTATAACTATGGCTACACCTTC.

V usage is TRBV5-4 and J usage is TRBJ1-6; 7 bases map to TRBD1. V shed 0 bases, J shed 4 bases, and the junction held 1 base outside the gene matches. The CDR3 runs 15 residues. Germline V gene sequence: CDR1 SGHNT, CDR2 YYREEE (reference sequence). The CDR3 loop reads CASSLGGQYNSPLHF. The DNA for the CDR3 is TGTGCCAGCAGCTTGGGGGGACAGTATAATTCACCCCTCCACTTT. The variable domain in full, with the rest retrieved from reference TRBV5-4 and TRBJ1-6, is ETGVTQSPTHLIKTRGQQVTLRCSSQSGHNTVSWYQQALGQGPQFIFQYYREEENGRGNFPPRFSGLQFPNYSSELNVNALELDDSALYLCASSLGGQYNSPLHFGNGTRLTVT.

The J gene is TRBJ1-5, the V gene TRBV4-1; D might be TRBD1 (6 bases). The CDR3 has 15 residues. Germline lookup yields CDR1 MGHRA and CDR2 YSYEKL. The V end lost 0 bases, the J end lost 2 bases, and 8 bases lay between the germline ends. CDR3 amino acids: CASSQEGAGNQPQHF. The CDR3 nucleotides read TGCGCCAGCAGCCAAGAGGGGGCTGGCAATCAGCCCCAGCATTTT.

The chain couples TRBV9 to TRBJ1-1, with D unresolved. The CDR3 consists of 13 residues. With 0 bases removed from V and 1 base from J, the gap between germline ends came to 4 bases. The germline V gene has CDR1 SGDLS and CDR2 YYNGEE. CDR3 residues: CASSVAGNTEAFF. In DNA form, the CDR3 reads TGTGCCAGCAGCGTAGCAGGGAACACTGAAGCTTTCTTT.

This clone was observed a few times. This chain links TRBV2 with TRBJ2-7, with D unresolved. The CDR3 runs to 13 residues. V lost 2 bases to trimming and J lost 0 bases, with 5 bases between them. The germline V gene encodes CDR1 SNHLY and CDR2 FYNNEI. This CDR3 reads CASSERSSYEQYF. The DNA of the CDR3 is TGTGCCAGCAGTGAACGGAGCTCCTACGAGCAGTACTTC.

The rearrangement joins TRBV4-2 to TRBJ2-5; TRBD2 aligns across 9 bases. The germline CDR1 and CDR2 sequences are LGHNA and YNFKEQ. With 6 bases clipped from V and 2 bases from J, the junction kept 7 bases outside the gene matches. CDR3 length: 15 residues. The CDR3 spells CASSKLAGTQETQYF. Here the CDR3 DNA reads TGTGCCAGCAGTAAGCTAGCGGGGACTCAAGAGACCCAGTACTTC.

The rearrangement joins TRBV6-5 to TRBJ2-7; perhaps TRBD1 as D (6 bases). Germline V lookup: CDR1 MNHEY, CDR2 SVGAGI. V was shortened by 4 bases and J by 2 bases, with 15 bases between the two germline ends. This CDR3 is built from 15 residues. The CDR3 DNA reads as TGTGCCAGCAGTTCAGGGACAACTCCGCCCTACGAGCAGTACTTC. Encoded protein: CASSSGTTPPYEQYF.

This chain joins TRBV7-8 and TRBJ2-1; the match to TRBD2 covers 8 bases. The CDR3 length is 18 residues. J lost 4 bases, V lost 2 bases, and 13 bases had no gene match. Germline CDR1 is SGHVS and CDR2 is FQNEAQ. In DNA form, the CDR3 reads TGTGCCAGCAGCTTATACCTCGAACTAGCGGAAAAATACAATGAGCAGTTCTTC. Its translation: CASSLYLELAEKYNEQFF.

V is TRBV9 and J is TRBJ2-2; 9 bases fit TRBD2. Per germline, CDR1 SGDLS and CDR2 YYNGEE. This CDR3 spans 16 amino acids. J gave up 7 bases and V 0 bases, and 7 bases lay outside the gene matches. CDR3 bases: TGTGCCAGCAGCGTAGGCGCTAGCGGGACAGACGGGGAGCTGTTTTTT. Translating it yields CASSVGASGTDGELFF.